One and the same sample provided the 5 T cell receptor beta chains below, sequenced in a study of blood T cell repertoires in COVID-19. Libraries were prepared by immunoSEQ multiplex PCR; TCRdb keeps only in-frame clonotypes and omits some of them. This table holds over 200,000 clones, around 89% found once. What was sequenced was PBMCs or T cells enriched from blood (not recorded which). These receptors were taken from a young man who had been exposed to COVID-19.

The chain employs TRBV11-3 and TRBJ2-3; no clear D gene. The CDR3 extends over 16 amino acids. V was cut by 5 bases and J by 2 bases, with 17 bases left in between. Germline lookup yields CDR1 SGHNT and CDR2 YENEEA. The CDR3 region is CASSHRFGPNTDTQYF. The CDR3 nucleotides are TGTGCCAGCAGCCACAGATTTGGGCCGAACACAGATACGCAGTATTTT.

The chain employs TRBV25-1 and TRBJ1-1, with 8 bases aligning to TRBD1. The CDR3 extends over 13 amino acids. The V gene's germline CDR1 is MGHDK and CDR2 SYGVNS. The CDR3 coding sequence is TGTGCTTCCAGGGGGCAGGGTGGTACTGAAGCTTTCTTT. Amino acids: CASRGQGGTEAFF.

This chain connects TRBV4-3 to TRBJ2-3; D may be TRBD1 (5 bases). CDR1 is LGHNA, CDR2 YSLEER, per germline. V shed 2 bases and J shed 3 bases, with 15 bases lying between them. This CDR3 is built from 16 residues. The CDR3 coding sequence is TGCGCCAGCAGCCAACACCAGGGTAGAAGGACAGATACGCAGTATTTT. Translation: CASSQHQGRRTDTQYF.

The sample holds one count of this clone. The CDR3 region has the DNA TGTGCCAGCAGTTCGGGGTGGTATGGCTACACCTTC. Its protein is CASSSGWYGYTF. This chain links TRBV27 with TRBJ1-2, with unresolved D. The CDR3 has 12 residues. Germline assignment: CDR1 MNHEY and CDR2 SMNVEV (reference sequence). With 4 bases removed from V and 5 bases from J, the gap between germline ends came to 8 bases.

The V and J genes are TRBV11-3 and TRBJ1-1, with D possibly TRBD1 on 5 matching bases. V lost 5 bases to trimming and J lost 1 base, with 11 bases between them. Germline CDR1 SGHNT, CDR2 YENEEA. The length of the CDR3 is 14 residues. In DNA form, the CDR3 reads TGTGCCAGCAGCCTATCGACAGCGAACACTGAAGCTTTCTTT. It encodes CASSLSTANTEAFF.